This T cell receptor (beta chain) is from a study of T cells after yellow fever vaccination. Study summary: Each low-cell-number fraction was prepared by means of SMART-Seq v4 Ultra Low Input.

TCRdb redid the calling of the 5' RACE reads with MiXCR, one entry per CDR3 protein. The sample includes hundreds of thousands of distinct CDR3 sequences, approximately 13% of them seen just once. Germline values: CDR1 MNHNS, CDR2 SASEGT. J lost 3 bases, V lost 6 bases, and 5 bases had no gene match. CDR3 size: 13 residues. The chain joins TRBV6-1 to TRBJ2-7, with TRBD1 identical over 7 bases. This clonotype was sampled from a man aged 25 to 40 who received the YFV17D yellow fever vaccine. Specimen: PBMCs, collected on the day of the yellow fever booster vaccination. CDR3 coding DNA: TGTGCCAGCAGGGCAGGGGGTATCTACGAGCAGTACTTC. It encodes CASRAGGIYEQYF.